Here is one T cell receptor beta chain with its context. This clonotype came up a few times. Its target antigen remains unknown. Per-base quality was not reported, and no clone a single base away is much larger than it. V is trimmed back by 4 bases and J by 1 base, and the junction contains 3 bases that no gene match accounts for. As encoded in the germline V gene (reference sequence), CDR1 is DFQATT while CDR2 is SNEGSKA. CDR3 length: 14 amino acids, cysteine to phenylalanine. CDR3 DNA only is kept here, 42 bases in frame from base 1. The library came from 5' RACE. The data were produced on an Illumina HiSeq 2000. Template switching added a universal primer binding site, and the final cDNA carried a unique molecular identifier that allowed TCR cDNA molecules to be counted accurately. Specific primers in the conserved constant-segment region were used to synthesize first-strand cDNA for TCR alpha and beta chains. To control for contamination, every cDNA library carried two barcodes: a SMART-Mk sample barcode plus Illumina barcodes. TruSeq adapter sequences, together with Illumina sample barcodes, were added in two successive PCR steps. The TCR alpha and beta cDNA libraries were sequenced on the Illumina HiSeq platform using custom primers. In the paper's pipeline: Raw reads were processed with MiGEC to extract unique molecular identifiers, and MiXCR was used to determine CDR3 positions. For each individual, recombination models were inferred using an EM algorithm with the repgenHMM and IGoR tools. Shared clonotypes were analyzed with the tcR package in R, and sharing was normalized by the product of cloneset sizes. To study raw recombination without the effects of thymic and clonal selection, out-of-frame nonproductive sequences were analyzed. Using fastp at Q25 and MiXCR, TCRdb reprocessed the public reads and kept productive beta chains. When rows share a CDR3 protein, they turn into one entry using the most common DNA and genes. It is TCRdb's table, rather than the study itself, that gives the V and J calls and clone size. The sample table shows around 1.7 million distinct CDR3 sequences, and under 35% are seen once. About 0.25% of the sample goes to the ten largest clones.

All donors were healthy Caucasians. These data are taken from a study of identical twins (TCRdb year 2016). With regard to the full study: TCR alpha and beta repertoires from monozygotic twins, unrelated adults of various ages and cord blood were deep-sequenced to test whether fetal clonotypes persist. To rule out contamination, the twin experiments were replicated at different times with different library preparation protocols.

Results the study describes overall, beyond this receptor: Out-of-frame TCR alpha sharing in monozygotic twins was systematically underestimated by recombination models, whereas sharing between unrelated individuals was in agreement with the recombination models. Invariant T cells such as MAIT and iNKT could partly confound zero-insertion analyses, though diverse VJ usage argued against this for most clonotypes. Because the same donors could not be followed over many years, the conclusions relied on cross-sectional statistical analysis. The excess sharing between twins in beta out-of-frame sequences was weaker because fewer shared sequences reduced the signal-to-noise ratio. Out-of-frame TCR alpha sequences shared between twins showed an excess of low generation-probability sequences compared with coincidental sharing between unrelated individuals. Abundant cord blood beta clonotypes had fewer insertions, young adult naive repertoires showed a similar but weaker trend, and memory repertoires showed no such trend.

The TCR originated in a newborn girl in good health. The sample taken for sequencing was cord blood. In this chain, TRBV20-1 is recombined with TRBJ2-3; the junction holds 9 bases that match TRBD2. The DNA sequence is TGCAGTGCTATCCGACTAGCGGGCACAGATACGCAGTATTTT. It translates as CSAIRLAGTDTQYF.